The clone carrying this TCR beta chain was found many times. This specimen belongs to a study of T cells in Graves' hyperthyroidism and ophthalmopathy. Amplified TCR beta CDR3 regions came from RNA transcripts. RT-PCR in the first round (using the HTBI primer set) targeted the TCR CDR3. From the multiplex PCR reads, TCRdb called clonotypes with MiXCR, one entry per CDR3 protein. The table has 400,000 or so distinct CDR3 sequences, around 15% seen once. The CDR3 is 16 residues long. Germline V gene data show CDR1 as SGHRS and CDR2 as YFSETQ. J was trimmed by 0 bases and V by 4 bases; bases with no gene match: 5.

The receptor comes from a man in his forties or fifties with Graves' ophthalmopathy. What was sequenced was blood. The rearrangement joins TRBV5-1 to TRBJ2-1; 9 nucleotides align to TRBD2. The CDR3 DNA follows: TGCGCCAGCAGCCGTAGCGGGAGCAGCTCCTACAATGAGCAGTTCTTC. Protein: CASSRSGSSSYNEQFF.